This T cell receptor (beta chain) is drawn from a study of vaccination and CD4 T cells after COVID-19. Study-level background: Nasal swab PCR showed SARS-CoV-2 in convalescent patients, under 10 with mild and one with severe disease. Each control was exposed to a CEFX pool, an HIV-1 Nef pool, or no peptide at all.

As for this clonotype: The antigen remains unidentified.

Germline V CDR1 and CDR2: DFQATT, SNEGSKA (reference sequence). The CDR3 sequence is 14 residues long. Trimming took 0 bases from V and 5 from J; bases not matched to a gene: 2. The study sequenced cultured CD4+ T cell DNA using the Oncomine TCR Beta short-read assay. A single record per CDR3 protein comes from TCRdb applying MiXCR to the PCR reads. The data show approximately 21,000 distinct CDR3 sequences, about 44% seen once. Indicated treatment: approximately 9-day PBMC culture with coronavirus spike peptide pools or control peptides (ViraFEST assay). In the ViraFEST assay, peptide-pool expansion preceded TCR sequencing of expanded clonotypes. The culture of about 2 million PBMCs per well included roughly 10 IU/ml IL-2 and around 10 ug/ml peptide pools.

This receptor was identified in a human donor who had recovered from COVID-19. Material: CD4+ T cells from blood, cultured in vitro, obtained after SARS-CoV-2 vaccination. The chain links TRBV20-1 to TRBJ1-4; 8 nucleotides agree with TRBD1. CDR3 protein: CSARDSGGNEKLFF. In nucleotides, the CDR3 is TGCAGTGCTAGAGACTCAGGGGGCAATGAAAAACTGTTTTTT.